One T cell receptor beta chain is described in this entry. Antigen: not known. Per the germline V gene, CDR1 is MNHEY and CDR2 is SMNVEV (reference sequence). This CDR3 has 15 residues. V was pared by 2 bases and J by 6 bases, with 14 bases between. The data were obtained in a study of cytomegalovirus exposure and HLA in healthy donors. Findings and limits, study-wide: Listed as cytomegalovirus-associated were around 160 TCR beta chains. A subsequent analysis found that TCR clusters from the first cohort also tended to co-occur in the 90 to 150 validation repertoires, with around 94% of cluster scores above 0.

Sequencing was performed with immunoSEQ multiplex PCR; in TCRdb, only in-frame clones are kept and a portion is missing. The data show 300,000 to 450,000 clones, 75% to 90% seen once. The TCR was taken from a woman aged 18-29 years in good health and CMV-seronegative. The chain combines TRBV27 with TRBJ2-1, with a possible D match to TRBD1 (5 bases). Source material: PBMCs. CDR3 protein: CASSLRWGASNEQFF. CDR3 bases: TGTGCCAGCAGTTTACGGTGGGGCGCGAGCAATGAGCAGTTCTTC.